Below, 30 T cell receptor beta chains from the same sample are listed, as sequenced in a study of T-cell memory formation after mild COVID-19. TCRdb called the 5' RACE reads again in MiXCR, with one record for every CDR3 protein. Of 560,000 or so distinct CDR3 sequences listed, around a sixth are singletons. Sequencing used PBMCs or a T cell subset sorted from them (not recorded which). The origin of the receptors is an adult woman who had mild COVID-19 (a few samples of this study predate the infection). Cell type and time point are not known.

This clonotype was picked up a small number of times. The rearrangement joins TRBV5-6 to TRBJ2-7; 8 nucleotides align to TRBD1. This CDR3 is built from 14 residues. After removal of 3 bases from V and 2 bases from J, the junction contained 4 bases not matched to a gene. Germline V gene lookup returns CDR1 SGHDT and CDR2 YYEEEE. The CDR3 DNA is TGTGCCAGCAGCTGGGGACAGGACACCTACGAGCAGTACTTC. Translation gives CASSWGQDTYEQYF.

The genes are TRBV29-1 and TRBJ1-1; D gene unclear. V gave up 1 base and J gave up 8 bases, with 11 bases separating them. Germline V gene data show CDR1 as SQVTM and CDR2 as ANQGSEA. The CDR3 is 12 amino acids. DNA for the CDR3: TGCAGCGTTGAAGGCGGGCAGGCGGAAGCTTTCTTT. It is translated as CSVEGGQAEAFF.

This chain links TRBV20-1 with TRBJ2-1, with TRBD1 matching 9 bases. This CDR3 is built from 15 residues. Germline V gives CDR1 DFQATT, CDR2 SNEGSKA (reference sequence). Trimming removed 4 bases from V and 5 bases from J; junction bases left unmatched: 9. CDR3 sequence (DNA): TGCAGTGCTACCCCTTTGGGACAGGGACACAATGAGCAGTTCTTC. This encodes CSATPLGQGHNEQFF.

This clonotype was picked up a small number of times. The V call is TRBV12-3 or TRBV12-4, the J call TRBJ2-1; 8 nucleotides line up with TRBD1. V lost 3 bases to trimming and J lost 7 bases; unmatched junction nucleotides: 8. The CDR3 runs to 15 residues. The CDR3 sequence is CASSFDRGVGNEQFF. CDR3 bases: TGTGCCAGCAGTTTCGACAGGGGTGTGGGGAATGAGCAGTTCTTC.

Ten or more counts support this clonotype. The chain is built from TRBV18 and TRBJ2-7, with D perhaps matching TRBD1 or TRBD2 (5 bases each). This CDR3 has 16 amino acids. Looked up from germline, CDR1 is KGHSH and CDR2 is LQKENI. V was cut by 0 bases and J by 4 bases, with 16 bases left in between. As DNA, the CDR3 is TGTGCCAGCTCACCACCAGGGACGGATGTCCTGTACGAGCAGTACTTC. Translation: CASSPPGTDVLYEQYF. The full variable domain, in which reference TRBV18 and TRBJ2-7 provide the parts outside the CDR3, is NAGVMQNPRHLVRRRGQEARLRCSPMKGHSHVYWYRQLPEEGLKFMVYLQKENIIDESGMPKERFSAEFPKEGPSILRIQQVVRGDSAAYFCASSPPGTDVLYEQYFGPGTRLTVT.

J is TRBJ2-7 and V is TRBV29-1, with D perhaps being TRBD1 or TRBD2 (5 bases each). Per germline, CDR1 SQVTM and CDR2 ANQGSEA. CDR3 length equals 13 residues. V was trimmed by 5 bases and J by 3 bases, leaving 14 bases between them. DNA for the CDR3: TGCAGCGTTTCCGGGACGGTGAACTACGAGCAGTACTTC. It translates to CSVSGTVNYEQYF.

This chain connects TRBV6-5 to TRBJ2-3, with 7 bases fitting TRBD1. This CDR3 contains 13 residues. Trimming at V came to 8 bases and at J to 5 bases, leaving 7 bases not matched to a gene. Germline loops: CDR1 MNHEY, CDR2 SVGAGI. The CDR3, as DNA: TGTGCCAGCGGAAGCCGGGACAGAGATACGCAGTATTTT. Protein sequence: CASGSRDRDTQYF.

The table lists this clonotype with a few counts. This chain joins TRBV9 and TRBJ2-1; D remains ambiguous. Germline values: CDR1 SGDLS, CDR2 YYNGEE. The CDR3 extends over 17 amino acids. Trimming removed 0 bases at V and 0 bases at J, with 13 bases between. DNA for the CDR3: TGTGCCAGCAGCGTAGCTGAGCTGTGGTTCTCCTACAATGAGCAGTTCTTC. Its protein product is CASSVAELWFSYNEQFF.

The chain joins TRBV6-2 or TRBV6-3 to TRBJ2-3; D unresolved. The V end lost 2 bases, the J end lost 2 bases, and 8 bases lay between the germline ends. The CDR3 is 14 amino acids. Germline CDR1 reads MNHEY; CDR2 reads SVGEGT. This CDR3 reads CASSYRELTDTQYF. The CDR3 region has the DNA TGTGCCAGCAGTTACCGCGAGCTCACAGATACGCAGTATTTT.

The chain recombines TRBV10-3 with TRBJ2-2; D is uncertain. V gave up 8 bases and J gave up 5 bases, with 9 bases separating them. The CDR3 contains 12 residues. The germline V gene encodes CDR1 ENHRY and CDR2 SYGVKD. CDR3: CAIQPNTGELFF. Here the CDR3 DNA reads TGTGCCATCCAGCCCAATACCGGGGAGCTGTTTTTT.

The sample holds a few counts of this clonotype. The chain is built from TRBV20-1 and TRBJ1-2, with D uncertain. Germline assignment: CDR1 DFQATT and CDR2 SNEGSKA (reference sequence). V lost 1 base to trimming and J lost 3 bases, with 6 bases between them. The CDR3 contains 12 residues. The CDR3, as DNA: TGCAGTGCTAGAGGGGAATACTATGGCTACACCTTC. This encodes CSARGEYYGYTF.

This clonotype has only a few counts. The V call is TRBV7-9, the J call TRBJ2-5; 12 nucleotides align to TRBD2. The CDR3 covers 18 residues. Germline V gene data show CDR1 as SEHNR and CDR2 as FQNEAQ (reference sequence). V lost 5 bases and J lost 3; bases outside the gene matches: 13. In nucleotides, the CDR3 is TGTGCCAGCAGCCAGACTAGCGGGAGTGAGGTTTTGGAAGAGACCCAGTACTTC. Residues: CASSQTSGSEVLEETQYF.

V is TRBV7-9 and J is TRBJ1-5, with a tentative D call TRBD1 (6 bases). The CDR3 sequence is 14 residues long. The V gene lost 3 bases and the J gene lost 6 bases, with 12 bases spanning the gap. The germline gives CDR1 SEHNR, CDR2 FQNEAQ (reference sequence). CDR3 coding DNA: TGTGCCAGCAGCTTTTACAGGGTTCGTCAGCCCCAGCATTTT. Amino acids: CASSFYRVRQPQHF.

This clonotype appeared a few times. V is TRBV7-2 and J is TRBJ1-2; D remains ambiguous. The ends were cut back, 4 bases at V and 2 bases at J, with 20 bases in the middle. In germline, CDR1 is SGHTA, CDR2 FQGNSA. The CDR3 totals 17 residues. The CDR3 DNA reads TGTGCCAGCAGCTCCTCCGTCGGGCCCCCGGTCAACTATGGCTACACCTTC. Translated, it gives CASSSSVGPPVNYGYTF.

This rearrangement joins TRBV27 to TRBJ1-2; no clear D. CDR1 is MNHEY and CDR2 is SMNVEV in the germline V gene (reference sequence). CDR3 length equals 14 residues. V was cut by 0 bases and J by 4 bases, with 9 bases left in between. The CDR3 spells CASSLSLHSYGYTF. The CDR3 bases are TGTGCCAGCAGTTTATCACTACACAGCTATGGCTACACCTTC.

About this clonotype: An end of the junction does not agree with germline; a read error may underlie this. CDR3 loop: CSSSEGNRAGELFF. CDR3 coding DNA: TGTTCCAGCAGCGAAGGGAATCGGGCCGGGGAGCTGTTTTTT. The genes are TRBV7-2 and TRBJ2-2; D call uncertain. The CDR3 is made up of 14 amino acids. Per germline, CDR1 SGHTA and CDR2 FQGNSA.

A few counts support this clonotype. V usage is TRBV5-1 and J usage is TRBJ1-2; maybe TRBD1 (6 bases). V was shortened by 4 bases and J by 8 bases, with 15 bases between the two germline ends. Germline CDR1 and CDR2: SGHRS and YFSETQ. This CDR3 is 13 amino acids long. The CDR3 bases are TGCGCCAGCAGCGAACCACAGGGAAGGGGCTACACCTTC. It codes for CASSEPQGRGYTF.

This clonotype turned up a few times. This rearrangement joins TRBV19 to TRBJ2-1; 9 nucleotides line up with TRBD2. Trimming at V came to 6 bases and at J to 8 bases, leaving 11 bases not matched to a gene. Germline-derived CDR1 and CDR2 are LNHDA and SQIVND (reference sequence). The CDR3 consists of 15 residues. The CDR3 coding sequence is TGTGCCAGTAGGGACCCCGGACTAGCGATTTATGAGCAGTTCTTC. Protein: CASRDPGLAIYEQFF. The complete variable domain, with remaining parts taken from reference TRBV19 and TRBJ2-1, reads DGGITQSPKYLFRKEGQNVTLSCEQNLNHDAMYWYRQDPGQGLRLIYYSQIVNDFQKGDIAEGYSVSREKKESFPLTVTSAQKNPTAFYLCASRDPGLAIYEQFFGPGTRLTVL.

The rearrangement joins TRBV7-2 to TRBJ2-5, with no clear D. CDR1 and CDR2 (germline): SGHTA, FQGNSA. V lost 2 bases to trimming and J lost 1 base, with 5 bases between them. The CDR3 is 13 residues long. The chain's CDR3 is CASSLMSQETQYF. Written as DNA, the CDR3 is TGTGCCAGCAGCTTAATGTCCCAAGAGACCCAGTACTTC.

This clonotype was detected only a few times. V gene TRBV5-1 combines with J gene TRBJ2-1; 7 nucleotides line up with TRBD2. CDR1 and CDR2 from the germline V gene are SGHRS and YFSETQ. The CDR3 consists of 15 residues. Losses at the gene ends were 3 bases for V and 6 bases for J; bases not matched to a gene: 9. CDR3 in DNA: TGCGCCAGCAGCTCCCAAGCGGGACTAATCAATGAGCAGTTCTTC. Protein sequence: CASSSQAGLINEQFF.

This clonotype was recorded at least ten times. This sequence joins TRBV11-2 and TRBJ2-3, with a weak D call TRBD2 (6 bases). Germline CDR1 and CDR2: SGHAT and FQNNGV. The CDR3 is 16 amino acids. V lost 1 base and J lost 0, with 11 bases in between. Here the CDR3 reads CASSLGAGTSTDTQYF. In DNA form, the CDR3 reads TGTGCCAGCAGCTTAGGGGCAGGGACTAGCACAGATACGCAGTATTTT.

The chain links TRBV10-3 to TRBJ2-1; no clear D. V gave up 0 bases and J gave up 3 bases, with 3 bases separating them. CDR3 length: 13 residues. The V gene's germline CDR1 is ENHRY and CDR2 SYGVKD. CDR3 sequence reads: CAISESNYNEQFF. The DNA for the CDR3 is TGTGCCATCAGTGAGTCTAACTACAATGAGCAGTTCTTC.

The chain uses TRBV15 and TRBJ1-2; the D is unclear. There are 15 residues in the CDR3. The V end was cut by 4 bases, the J end by 7 bases, with 19 bases between. Germline V gene lookup returns CDR1 LNHNV and CDR2 YYDKDF (reference sequence). The CDR3 protein is CATSNRAIGLGGYTF. CDR3 nucleotides: TGTGCCACCAGCAACCGGGCAATCGGCTTGGGTGGCTACACCTTC. Using reference TRBV15 and TRBJ1-2 for the parts outside the CDR3, the full variable domain is DAMVIQNPRYQVTQFGKPVTLSCSQTLNHNVMYWYQQKSSQAPKLLFHYYDKDFNNEADTPDNFQSRRPNTSFCFLDIRSPGLGDTAMYLCATSNRAIGLGGYTFGSGTRLTVV.

This clonotype was seen a handful of times. The rearrangement joins TRBV12-3 or TRBV12-4 to TRBJ2-2; D unclear. This CDR3 is 11 amino acids long. The V and J ends lost 5 bases and 7 bases respectively, with 5 bases between them. This CDR3 reads CASSPIGELFF. CDR3 nucleotide sequence: TGTGCCAGCAGTCCCATCGGGGAGCTGTTTTTT.

In this sample, this clonotype turned up once. V and J are TRBV6-5 and TRBJ2-2, with unresolved D. Germline loops: CDR1 MNHEY, CDR2 SVGAGI. The CDR3 consists of 12 residues. The CDR3 DNA is TGTGCTTGCAGCTTGGACACCGGGGAGCTGTTTTTT. The encoded protein is CACSLDTGELFF.

Only a few counts were recorded for this clonotype. This rearrangement joins TRBV2 to TRBJ2-5; 10 nucleotides match TRBD1. The CDR3 is 19 amino acids. J was trimmed by 5 bases and V by 2 bases; bases with no gene match: 17. Germline loops: CDR1 SNHLY, CDR2 FYNNEI. The CDR3 bases are TGTGCCAGCAGTGAATTGTCCCCCGACAGGGGGCGCAGGATGGAGACCCAGTACTTC. Its translation is CASSELSPDRGRRMETQYF.

V usage is TRBV27 and J usage is TRBJ2-5; possibly TRBD1 for D (5 bases). V dropped 5 bases and J dropped 5 bases, with 18 bases sitting between them. The germline V gene encodes CDR1 MNHEY and CDR2 SMNVEV (reference sequence). The CDR3 contains 15 residues. The CDR3 DNA follows: TGTGCCAGCAGTCCAACACCAGGGATAAGGGAGACCCAGTACTTC. Its translation is CASSPTPGIRETQYF.

This clonotype was seen only once. This sequence joins TRBV6-2 or TRBV6-3 and TRBJ1-1; TRBD1 matches at 9 bases. The ends lost 7 bases at V and 0 bases at J; junction bases unmatched: 3. Germline V gene data show CDR1 as MNHEY and CDR2 as SVGEGT. The CDR3 runs 14 residues. The CDR3 loop is CASNRQGVNTEAFF. The CDR3 DNA follows: TGTGCCAGCAACCGACAGGGGGTGAACACTGAAGCTTTCTTT.

Ten or more counts support this clonotype. The J gene is TRBJ2-5, the V gene TRBV6-5; 8 bases are shared with TRBD2. Germline V lookup: CDR1 MNHEY, CDR2 SVGAGI. The junction had 6 bases not matched to a gene; V was cut back by 8 bases and J by 1 base. This CDR3 is 14 amino acids long. CDR3 in amino acids: CASALAGLQETQYF. The CDR3 coding sequence is TGTGCCAGCGCCCTAGCGGGCCTCCAAGAGACCCAGTACTTC.

This clonotype has more than one count but fewer than ten. The chain joins TRBV18 to TRBJ1-3, with unresolved D. CDR3 size: 15 residues. Germline assignment: CDR1 KGHSH and CDR2 LQKENI. Trimming shortened V by 3 bases and J by 3 bases, and 12 bases separated the two germline ends. DNA of the CDR3: TGTGCCAGCTCACCTAACGGGCTATATGGAAACACCATATATTTT. Protein: CASSPNGLYGNTIYF.